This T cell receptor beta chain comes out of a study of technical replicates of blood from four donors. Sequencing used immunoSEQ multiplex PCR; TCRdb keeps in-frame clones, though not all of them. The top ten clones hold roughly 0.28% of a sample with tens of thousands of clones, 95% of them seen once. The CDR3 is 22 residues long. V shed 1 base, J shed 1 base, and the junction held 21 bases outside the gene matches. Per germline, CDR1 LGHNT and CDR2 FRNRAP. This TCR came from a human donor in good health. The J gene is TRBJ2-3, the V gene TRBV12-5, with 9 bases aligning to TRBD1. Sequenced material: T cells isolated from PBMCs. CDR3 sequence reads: CASGLAPGTGLGAGPGTDTQYF. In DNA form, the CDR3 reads TGTGCTAGTGGTTTGGCTCCCGGGACAGGGCTGGGAGCGGGCCCGGGCACAGATACGCAGTATTTT.